This T cell receptor beta chain appears in the sequencing data of a study of cytomegalovirus exposure and HLA in healthy donors. Primers included in the PCR were 60 Vbeta and 13 Jbeta primers. Sequencing was performed with immunoSEQ multiplex PCR; in TCRdb, only in-frame clones are kept and a portion is missing. Found here are more than 85,000 clones, 79% of them singletons; the top ten hold about 3.1%. The sequence derives from a male donor in good health and CMV-seropositive. Sequencing was done on a sample of PBMCs.

CDR3 bases: TGCGCCAGCAACTCTCAGGGGAACACCGGGGAGCTGTTTTTT. It yields the protein CASNSQGNTGELFF. The V call is TRBV4-1, the J call TRBJ2-2, with a weak D call TRBD1 (5 bases). V lost 7 bases and J 1 base, leaving 10 bases between the germline ends. In germline, CDR1 is MGHRA, CDR2 YSYEKL. The length of the CDR3 is 14 residues.